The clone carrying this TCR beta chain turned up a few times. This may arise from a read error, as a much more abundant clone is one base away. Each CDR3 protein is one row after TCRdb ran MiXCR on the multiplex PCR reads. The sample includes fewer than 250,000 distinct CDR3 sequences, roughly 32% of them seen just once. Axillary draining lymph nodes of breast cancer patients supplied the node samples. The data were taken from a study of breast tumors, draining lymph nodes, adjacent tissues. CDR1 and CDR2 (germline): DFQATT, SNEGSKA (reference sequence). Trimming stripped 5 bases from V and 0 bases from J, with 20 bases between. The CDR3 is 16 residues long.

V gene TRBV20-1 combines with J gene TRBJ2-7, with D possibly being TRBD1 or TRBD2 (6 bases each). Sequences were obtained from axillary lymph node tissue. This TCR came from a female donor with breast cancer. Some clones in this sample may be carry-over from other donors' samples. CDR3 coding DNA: TGCAGTGCTCTCGGGGGCCCCCCCCACACCTCCTACGAGCAGTACTTC. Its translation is CSALGGPPHTSYEQYF.